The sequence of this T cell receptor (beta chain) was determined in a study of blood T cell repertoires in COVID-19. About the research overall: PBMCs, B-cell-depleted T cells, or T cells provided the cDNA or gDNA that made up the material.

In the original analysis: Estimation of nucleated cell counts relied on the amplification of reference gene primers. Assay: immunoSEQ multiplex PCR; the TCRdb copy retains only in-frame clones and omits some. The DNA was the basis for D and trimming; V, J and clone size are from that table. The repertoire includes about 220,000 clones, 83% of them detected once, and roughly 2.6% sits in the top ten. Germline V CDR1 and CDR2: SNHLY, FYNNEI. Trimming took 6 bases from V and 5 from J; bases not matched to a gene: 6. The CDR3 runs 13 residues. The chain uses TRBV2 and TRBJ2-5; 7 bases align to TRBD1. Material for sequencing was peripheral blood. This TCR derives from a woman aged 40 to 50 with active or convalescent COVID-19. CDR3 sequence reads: CASRTLQGETQYF. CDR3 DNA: TGTGCCAGCAGGACCTTACAGGGGGAGACCCAGTACTTC.